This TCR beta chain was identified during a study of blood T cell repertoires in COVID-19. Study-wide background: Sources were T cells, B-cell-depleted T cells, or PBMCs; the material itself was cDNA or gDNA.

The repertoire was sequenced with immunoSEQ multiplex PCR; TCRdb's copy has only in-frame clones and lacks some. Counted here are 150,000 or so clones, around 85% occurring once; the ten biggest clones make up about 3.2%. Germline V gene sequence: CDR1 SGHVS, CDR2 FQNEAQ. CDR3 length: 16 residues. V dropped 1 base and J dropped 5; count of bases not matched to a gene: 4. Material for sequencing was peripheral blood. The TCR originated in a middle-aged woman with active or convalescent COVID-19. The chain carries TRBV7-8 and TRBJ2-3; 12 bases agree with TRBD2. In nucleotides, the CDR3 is TGTGCCAGCAGCTTAGGACTAGCGGGAGTGGGAGATACGCAGTATTTT. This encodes CASSLGLAGVGDTQYF.